The rows below give T cell receptor beta chains drawn from one sample of a study of T cells expressing NK-cell markers. TCRdb processed the 5' RACE reads again and assigns one entry to each CDR3 protein, with no DNA. The data show about 370,000 distinct CDR3 sequences, and the top ten clones hold roughly 10%. Sample: blood T cells: a sorted CD56 or NKG2C T cell subset, CD4+ or CD8+ T cells, or bulk PBMC T cells (not recorded which). Receptor source: a woman aged 45-65 years in good health. Both conserved end residues are part of each CDR3.

V	J	length	CDR3
TRBV24-1	TRBJ1-1	16	CATSAPGTADNTEAFF
TRBV6-5	TRBJ1-4	16	CASSYSPPRTNEKLFF
TRBV12-3/TRBV12-4	TRBJ1-3	15	CASSSGVNSGNTIYF
TRBV10-3	TRBJ2-7	14	CAISGAGTAYEQYF
TRBV24-1	TRBJ2-1	16	CATSDVSLGSYNEQFF
TRBV11-3	TRBJ2-1	14	CASSLGTSHEGQFF
TRBV2	TRBJ2-3	18	CASSETSLAGGPRNTQYF
TRBV2	TRBJ2-1	16	CASSALTGLSYNEQFF
TRBV6-1	TRBJ2-7	13	CASIREISYEQYF
TRBV12-3/TRBV12-4	TRBJ2-7	12	CASSVGSYEQYF
TRBV27	TRBJ2-3	16	CASSSPRRRSTDTQYF
TRBV6-6	TRBJ2-3	13	CASSYSLVDTQYF
TRBV20-1	TRBJ2-1	14	CSARDRSRTHEQFF
TRBV5-6	TRBJ2-4	16	CASSLEGGIRENIQYF
TRBV5-1	TRBJ2-1	15	CASSLEVAGVGEQFF
TRBV3-1	TRBJ2-2	14	CASSQATSGSQLFF
TRBV3-1	TRBJ2-5	15	CASSQGGLAGETQYF
TRBV20-1	TRBJ2-3	16	CSARRDTAGDTDTQYF
TRBV10-2	TRBJ2-3	15	CASSDRDSLSDTQYF
TRBV21-1	TRBJ1-2	15	CASSKARGRSYGYTF
TRBV7-9	TRBJ2-6	16	CASSPWTGLGANVLTF
TRBV27	TRBJ1-4	14	CASSFGNRPEKLFF
TRBV12-3/TRBV12-4	TRBJ2-7	15	CASSRQQGFSYEQYF
TRBV19	TRBJ1-2	13	CASSIVTGAGYTF
TRBV4-1	TRBJ1-1	14	CASSQGPTGTEAFF
TRBV27	TRBJ2-1	14	CASSLTKVYNEQFF
TRBV10-1	TRBJ2-4	14	CASSETGAKNIQYF
TRBV10-3	TRBJ2-2	11	CAAQGTGELFF
TRBV5-1	TRBJ2-2	14	CASRARGLTGELFF
TRBV6-6	TRBJ2-5	13	CASKGTSEETQYF
TRBV30	TRBJ2-2	14	CAWASGRDTGELFF
TRBV5-4	TRBJ2-3	15	CASSLGEASTDTQYF
TRBV5-1	TRBJ2-5	16	CASSPVMKGPQETQYF
TRBV24-1	TRBJ1-1	12	CATSIGNTEAFF
TRBV6-5	TRBJ2-3	15	CASSYSLGRSDTQYF
TRBV19	TRBJ2-5	16	CASSRGLRTSQETQYF
TRBV7-9	TRBJ2-4	14	CASSFTDTKNIQYF
TRBV11-2	TRBJ2-1	14	CASSFGLAEGEQFF
TRBV27	TRBJ2-2	18	CASSPLTGGVGRSGELFF
TRBV18	TRBJ2-1	12	CASSPKGGEQFF
TRBV9	TRBJ2-2	14	CASREGHQSGELFF
TRBV7-8	TRBJ1-1	14	CASSLQGHGAQAFF
TRBV21-1	TRBJ2-7	17	CASSKARLPGSTYEQYF